This TCR beta chain was retrieved from a study of blood T cell repertoires in COVID-19. Study in general: COVID-19 samples from acute and convalescent phases originated in the United States, Italy and Spain. Sample material is recorded as cDNA or gDNA derived from T cells, B-cell-depleted T cells, or PBMCs.

Libraries were prepared by immunoSEQ multiplex PCR; TCRdb keeps only in-frame clonotypes and omits some of them. The top ten hold 4.8% of the sample, which has 150,000 or so clones, around 93% seen once. One Seattle source followed patients from active infection through their disease course. Trimming took 0 bases from V and 6 from J; bases not matched to a gene: 5. The germline CDR1 and CDR2 sequences are SGDLS and YYNGEE. The CDR3 runs to 15 residues. A single count supports this clone. The sequencing input was peripheral blood. This sequence was found in a young man with COVID-19, enrolled during active disease. The chain is built from TRBV9 and TRBJ1-3, with 8 nucleotides matching TRBD1. CDR3 DNA: TGTGCCAGCAGCGTAGATCCAGGGGGCGAAAACACCATATATTTT. Protein: CASSVDPGGENTIYF.